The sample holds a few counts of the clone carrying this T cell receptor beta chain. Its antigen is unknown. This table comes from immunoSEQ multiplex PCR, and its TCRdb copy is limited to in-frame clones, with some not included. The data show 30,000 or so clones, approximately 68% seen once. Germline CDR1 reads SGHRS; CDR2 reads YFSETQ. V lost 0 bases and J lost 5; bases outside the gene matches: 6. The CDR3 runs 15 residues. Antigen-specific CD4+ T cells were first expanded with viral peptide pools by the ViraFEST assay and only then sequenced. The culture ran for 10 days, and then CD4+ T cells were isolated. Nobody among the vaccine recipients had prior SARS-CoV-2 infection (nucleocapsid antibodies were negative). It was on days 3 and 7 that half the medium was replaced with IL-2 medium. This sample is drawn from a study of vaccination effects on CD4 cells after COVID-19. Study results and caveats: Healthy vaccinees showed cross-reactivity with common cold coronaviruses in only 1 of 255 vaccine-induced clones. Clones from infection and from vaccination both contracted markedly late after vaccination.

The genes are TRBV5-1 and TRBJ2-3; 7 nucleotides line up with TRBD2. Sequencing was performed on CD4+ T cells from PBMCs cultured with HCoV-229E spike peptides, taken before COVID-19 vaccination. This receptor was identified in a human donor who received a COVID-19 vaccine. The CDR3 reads CASSLGGGSKDTQYF. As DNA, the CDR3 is TGCGCCAGCAGCTTGGGGGGAGGGAGTAAAGATACGCAGTATTTT. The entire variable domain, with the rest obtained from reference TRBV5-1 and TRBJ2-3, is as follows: KAGVTQTPRYLIKTRGQQVTLSCSPISGHRSVSWYQQTPGQGLQFLFEYFSETQRNKGNFPGRFSGRQFSNSRSEMNVSTLELGDSALYLCASSLGGGSKDTQYFGPGTRLTVL.